The rows below give T cell receptor beta chains drawn from one sample of a study of shared clonotypes between healthy human individuals. Clones were read by immunoSEQ multiplex PCR, and TCRdb kept only the in-frame ones, dropping some. The repertoire holds roughly 2 million clones, with around 96% as singletons. The sample comprised naive CD8+ T cells sorted from blood. The source of these receptors is a man between 18 and 29 years old in good health. Both conserved end residues are part of each CDR3. D genes are given only for firm matches. Not every row has a clone size; where given, it reads once, few, many or a size class.

D	V	size	J	DNA	CDR3
NA	TRBV11-2	NA	TRBJ1-1	TGTGCCAGCAGCGGTCGGGACACAAGTAACACTGAAGCTTTCTTT	CASSGRDTSNTEAFF
NA	TRBV4-2	NA	TRBJ1-1	TGTGCCAGCAACTACAACGATGAAGCTTTCTTT	CASNYNDEAFF
NA	TRBV7-9	NA	TRBJ2-1	TGTGCCAGCAGCGTCAGAAGGGTAGCAGGTTTTACATACAATGAGCAGTTCTTC	CASSVRRVAGFTYNEQFF
NA	TRBV2	NA	TRBJ2-7	TGTGCCAGCAGTGAGGCGGAGAGCTCCTACGAGCAGTACTTC	CASSEAESSYEQYF
NA	TRBV4-3	NA	TRBJ2-5	TGCGCCAGCAGCCAAGAGTCCGGGGGGCGAGAGACCCAGTACTTC	CASSQESGGRETQYF
TRBD1	TRBV7-9	NA	TRBJ1-2	TGTGCCAGCAGCTTAGGACTGACAGGGACCTATGGCTACACCTTC	CASSLGLTGTYGYTF
TRBD1	TRBV28	NA	TRBJ1-2	TGTGCTAGCAGCGGGACAGGGAACTATGGCTACACCTTC	CASSGTGNYGYTF
NA	TRBV7-9	NA	TRBJ2-7	TGTGCCAGCAGCTTTCGGCAGGGCTCGCACGAGCAGTACTTC	CASSFRQGSHEQYF
NA	TRBV7-2	NA	TRBJ1-6	TGTGCCAGCAGCTTAGCGCTGGGGAGCTCCTATAATTCACCCCTCCACTTT	CASSLALGSSYNSPLHF
TRBD1	TRBV7-9	NA	TRBJ2-1	TGTGCCAGCAGTAACCGGGACAGGGCCTACAATGAGCAGTTCTTC	CASSNRDRAYNEQFF
TRBD1	TRBV6-1	NA	TRBJ2-7	TGTGCCAGCATTTCGGGACAGGCCCTACTCTACGAGCAGTACTTC	CASISGQALLYEQYF
NA	TRBV27	NA	TRBJ1-5	TGTGCCAGCAGTTTACTGTGGCATCAGCCCCAGCATTTT	CASSLLWHQPQHF
TRBD2	TRBV7-9	NA	TRBJ2-5	TGTGCTGGAGGCAAGGGGGGACTAGCCCAAGAGACCCAGTACTTC	CAGGKGGLAQETQYF
TRBD1	TRBV7-3	once	TRBJ2-2	TGTGCCAGCAGCTTAACCCCAGGGGGCGGCACCGGGGAGCTGTTTTTT	CASSLTPGGGTGELFF
NA	TRBV11-2	NA	TRBJ2-3	TGTGCCAGCAGCTTAGGTGGCTATACGCAGTATTTT	CASSLGGYTQYF
TRBD1	TRBV13	NA	TRBJ2-7	TGTGCCAGCAGCTGGGGACAGGGGAACGAGCAGTACTTC	CASSWGQGNEQYF
NA	TRBV5-1	NA	TRBJ2-7	TGCGCCAGCAGTTTCGGAATTGGGTACGAGCAGTACTTC	CASSFGIGYEQYF
TRBD1	TRBV13	NA	TRBJ2-7	TGTGCCAGCAGCTTTAGCATTACAGGGGCCTACGAGCAGTACTTC	CASSFSITGAYEQYF
NA	TRBV30	NA	TRBJ1-6	TGTGCCTGGAAGGCAGGGGTGAACAATTCACCCCTCCACTTT	CAWKAGVNNSPLHF
NA	TRBV19	once	TRBJ2-4	TGTGCCACCGGGGGGCCTCAGGACATTCAGTACTTC	CATGGPQDIQYF
NA	TRBV7-9	once	TRBJ2-7	TGTGCCAGCTGCCAGGGGGGGGACAGAGCCTACGAGCAGTACTTC	CASCQGGDRAYEQYF
TRBD2	TRBV14	NA	TRBJ2-7	TGTGCCAGCAGCCAAGATCGGACTAGCGGGAGTTACGAGCAGTACTTC	CASSQDRTSGSYEQYF
NA	TRBV6-5	NA	TRBJ1-6	TGTGCCAGCAGCCGCGACAGCGACTGGGATTCACCCCTCCACTTT	CASSRDSDWDSPLHF
NA	TRBV6-5	NA	TRBJ2-2	TGTGCCAGCACCCGAAAAACAGGGTCCGGGGAGCTGTTTTTT	CASTRKTGSGELFF
NA	TRBV9	few	TRBJ1-5	TGTGCCAGCAGCGTAGGAGTGGACGATCAGCCCCAGCATTTT	CASSVGVDDQPQHF
NA	TRBV6-5	NA	TRBJ2-7	TGTGCCAGCAGTTACTCTTACGGGGACTCCACCTACGAGCAGTACTTC	CASSYSYGDSTYEQYF
NA	TRBV6-5	NA	TRBJ1-2	TGTGCCAGCAGTCTCCGGGACAACTATGGCTACACCTTC	CASSLRDNYGYTF
NA	TRBV5-5	NA	TRBJ2-7	TGTGCCAGCAGCTTGGCCGGCGCTTACTCCTACGAGCAGTACTTC	CASSLAGAYSYEQYF
NA	TRBV4-3	once	TRBJ2-1	TGCGCCAGCAGCCAAGATCTCTCGGAAATCTCCTACAATGAGCAGTTCTTC	CASSQDLSEISYNEQFF
NA	TRBV10-3	once	TRBJ2-2	TGTGCCATCAGTGAACAGGGGAACACCGGGGAGCTGTTTTTT	CAISEQGNTGELFF
NA	TRBV13	NA	TRBJ2-1	TGTGCCAGCAGCTTTCAGGGAAACAATGAGCAGTTCTTC	CASSFQGNNEQFF
TRBD2	TRBV6-5	NA	TRBJ2-5	TGTGCCAGCAGTTTCTACCCTAGCGGGGGTAAAGAGACCCAGTACTTC	CASSFYPSGGKETQYF
NA	TRBV10-1	NA	TRBJ1-6	TGCGCCAGCAGTGAAGGGGGTGATAGTTCACCCCTCCACTTT	CASSEGGDSSPLHF
TRBD1	TRBV28	NA	TRBJ1-1	TGTGCCAGCAGTCCCCAGGGGGCTATTGAAGCTTTCTTT	CASSPQGAIEAFF
NA	TRBV15	NA	TRBJ2-3	TGTGCCACCAGCAGTGTTCCCATCCTGGGAGATACGCAGTATTTT	CATSSVPILGDTQYF
NA	TRBV11-1	NA	TRBJ2-7	TGTGCCAGCAGCTCAGGAGGGGGGGTCTCCTACGAGCAGTACTTC	CASSSGGGVSYEQYF
NA	TRBV27	NA	TRBJ1-2	TGTGCCAGCAGTCCCCCGGGGGCGAGTTATGGCTACACCTTC	CASSPPGASYGYTF
TRBD1	TRBV28	NA	TRBJ2-1	TGTGCCAGCAGTTTTATCGGGACAGGGTCGTGGGGGGACAATGAGCAGTTCTTC	CASSFIGTGSWGDNEQFF